This is a list of T cell receptor beta chains from one sample in a study of T-cell reconstitution after alpha-beta-depleted transplantation in children. MiXCR, run by TCRdb on the PCR reads, gives a single entry per CDR3 protein. The table has more than 400,000 distinct CDR3 sequences, 43% seen once; the top ten hold under 30%. Sample: PBMCs, taken before TCRalphabeta/CD19-depleted stem cell transplant. The receptors come from a girl aged 2-10 years with aplastic anemia, due to receive a stem cell transplant. Each CDR3 is given with its conserved first and last residue. The order of the fields is CDR3 protein, CDR3 DNA, J gene, clone size, V gene, D gene. D genes are given only for firm matches. Size values are once, few and many counts, or a class for expanded clones, and some rows have none.

cdr3_aa: CASGLTGQGAHQETQYF
cdr3_nt: TGTGCTAGTGGTCTAACCGGACAGGGGGCCCACCAAGAGACCCAGTACTTC
j_call: TRBJ2-5
clone_size: .
v_call: TRBV12-5
d_call: TRBD1

cdr3_aa: CATSRGAASGANVLTF
cdr3_nt: TGTGCCACCAGCAGAGGGGCGGCCTCTGGGGCCAACGTCCTGACTTTC
j_call: TRBJ2-6
clone_size: .
v_call: TRBV15
d_call: .

cdr3_aa: CASSLESADTQYF
cdr3_nt: TGTGCCAGCAGCTTAGAATCGGCAGATACGCAGTATTTT
j_call: TRBJ2-3
clone_size: many
v_call: TRBV5-4
d_call: .

cdr3_aa: CASSLAPQGAEKLFF
cdr3_nt: TGCGCCAGCAGCTTGGCCCCTCAGGGGGCTGAAAAACTGTTTTTT
j_call: TRBJ1-4
clone_size: .
v_call: TRBV5-1
d_call: TRBD1

cdr3_aa: CAISEPTGTSGGSSTDTQYF
cdr3_nt: TGTGCCATCAGTGAGCCTACAGGGACTAGCGGGGGGTCTAGCACAGATACGCAGTATTTT
j_call: TRBJ2-3
clone_size: .
v_call: TRBV10-3
d_call: TRBD2

cdr3_aa: CASSYWTGADEQFF
cdr3_nt: TGTGCCAGCAGTTACTGGACAGGAGCCGATGAGCAGTTCTTC
j_call: TRBJ2-1
clone_size: many
v_call: TRBV6-5
d_call: TRBD1

cdr3_aa: CSVADRTGASYEQYF
cdr3_nt: TGCAGCGTCGCGGACCGGACAGGGGCCTCCTACGAGCAGTACTTC
j_call: TRBJ2-7
clone_size: .
v_call: TRBV29-1
d_call: TRBD1

cdr3_aa: CASSIRQRNQPQHF
cdr3_nt: TGTGCCAGTAGTATCCGACAGCGCAATCAGCCCCAGCATTTT
j_call: TRBJ1-5
clone_size: .
v_call: TRBV19
d_call: .

cdr3_aa: CASSPPVSTEAFF
cdr3_nt: TGTGCCAGCTCACCACCTGTCTCCACTGAAGCTTTCTTT
j_call: TRBJ1-1
clone_size: .
v_call: TRBV18
d_call: .

cdr3_aa: CASSQTYYEQYF
cdr3_nt: TGTGCCAGCAGCCAAACTTACTACGAGCAGTACTTC
j_call: TRBJ2-7
clone_size: .
v_call: TRBV3-1
d_call: .

cdr3_aa: CASSLSGLLYNEQFF
cdr3_nt: TGTGCCAGCAGTTTGTCCGGACTTCTTTACAATGAGCAGTTCTTC
j_call: TRBJ2-1
clone_size: once
v_call: TRBV12-3/TRBV12-4
d_call: .

cdr3_aa: CASSLAPSGGPKSEQFF
cdr3_nt: TGCGCCAGCAGCTTGGCCCCTAGCGGGGGCCCAAAGAGTGAGCAGTTCTTC
j_call: TRBJ2-1
clone_size: .
v_call: TRBV5-1
d_call: TRBD2

cdr3_aa: CATSETGQAPGTQYF
cdr3_nt: TGTGCCACCAGTGAAACCGGACAGGCGCCAGGTACGCAGTATTTT
j_call: TRBJ2-3
clone_size: many
v_call: TRBV24-1
d_call: TRBD1

cdr3_aa: CASSQRTVYGYTF
cdr3_nt: TGTGCCAGCAGCCAGCGGACAGTCTATGGCTACACCTTC
j_call: TRBJ1-2
clone_size: .
v_call: TRBV3-1
d_call: .

cdr3_aa: CASSYRLAGGKNIQYF
cdr3_nt: TGTGCCAGCAGTTATCGGCTAGCGGGAGGTAAAAACATTCAGTACTTC
j_call: TRBJ2-4
clone_size: many
v_call: TRBV12-3/TRBV12-4
d_call: TRBD2